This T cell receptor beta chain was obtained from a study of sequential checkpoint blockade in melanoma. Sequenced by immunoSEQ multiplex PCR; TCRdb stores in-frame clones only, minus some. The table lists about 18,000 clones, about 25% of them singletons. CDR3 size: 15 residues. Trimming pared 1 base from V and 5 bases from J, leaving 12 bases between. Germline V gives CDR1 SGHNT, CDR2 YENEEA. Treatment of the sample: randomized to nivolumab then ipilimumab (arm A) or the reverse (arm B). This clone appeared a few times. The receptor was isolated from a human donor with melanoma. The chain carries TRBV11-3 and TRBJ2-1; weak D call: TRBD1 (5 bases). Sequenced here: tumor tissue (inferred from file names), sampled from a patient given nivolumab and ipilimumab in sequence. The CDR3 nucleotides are TGTGCCAGCAGCTTAGTGCAGGGATCCCACAATGAGCAGTTCTTC. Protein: CASSLVQGSHNEQFF.